The entry below describes one TCR beta chain. This specimen comes from a study of preoperative IRX-2 immunotherapy in early breast cancer. Treatment described: preoperative locoregional IRX-2 cytokine immunotherapy. Patients received preoperative, locoregional IRX-2 cytokine immunotherapy in a phase Ib study. This CDR3 has 15 residues. The germline V gene has CDR1 LNHNV and CDR2 YYDKDF (reference sequence). Trimming stripped 0 bases from V and 4 bases from J, with 12 bases between. The method was immunoSEQ multiplex PCR; TCRdb's version includes in-frame clones alone and lacks a portion of them. The repertoire holds a few thousand clones, with approximately 71% as singletons.

This receptor was obtained from a human donor with breast cancer. The chain uses TRBV15 and TRBJ1-1, with D hard to call. Sample: tumor tissue, taken after IRX-2 immunotherapy. CDR3 protein: CATSRDRAGSTEAFF. As DNA, the CDR3 is TGTGCCACCAGCAGAGATCGGGCCGGGAGCACTGAAGCTTTCTTT.